This TCR beta chain was found in a study of T and B cells in COVID-19 patients. This clonotype was seen a few times. Its target is not known. Each TRB amplification used about 220-500 ng of genomic DNA from blood. Multiplex PCR with BIOMED2 TRB-A/B primer pools amplified TRB rearrangements. TCRdb itself ran the multiplex PCR reads through MiXCR, one entry per CDR3 protein. Of about 14,000 distinct CDR3 sequences in the sample, less than 30% were seen once. The germline gives CDR1 MNHNY, CDR2 SVGAGI (reference sequence). Between the trimmed V and J ends, which lost 6 bases and 3 bases, there was a span of 14 bases. CDR3 size: 15 residues. Study-wide findings and caveats: Sorted SARS-CoV-2-responsive or tetramer+ T cells and CD4+, regulatory and CD8+ subsets were not yet sequenced. In COVID-19 patients, T cell receptor beta variable and joining gene use was reportedly strongly skewed.

The chain has TRBV6-6 and TRBJ2-2; a weak D match, TRBD2 (6 bases). The sequenced material came from blood. This TCR derives from a human donor who had recovered from COVID-19. For the CDR3, the DNA is TGTGCCAGCAGCCCCAGAACGGGGGACACCGGGGAGCTGTTTTTT. Its protein product is CASSPRTGDTGELFF.